This TCR beta chain was sequenced for a study of blood T cell repertoires in COVID-19. Here immunoSEQ multiplex PCR was the method, and the copy in TCRdb shows in-frame clones only, minus some. The data contain about 430,000 clones, about 88% of them singletons. Germline loops: CDR1 LGHDT, CDR2 YNNKEL (reference sequence). The CDR3 consists of 12 residues. V lost 6 bases and J 4 bases, leaving 9 bases between the germline ends. On this clone: Other DNA sequences in the same sample also yield this CDR3.

The chain employs TRBV3-1 (or the pseudogene TRBV3-2) and TRBJ1-2; maybe TRBD1 (6 bases). The specimen was PBMCs or T cells enriched from blood (not recorded which). The receptor was isolated from a woman between 18 and 30 years old who had been exposed to COVID-19. CDR3 sequence (DNA): TGTGCCAGCAGTGCCAGGGGCTATGGCTACACCTTC. Translated, it gives CASSARGYGYTF.